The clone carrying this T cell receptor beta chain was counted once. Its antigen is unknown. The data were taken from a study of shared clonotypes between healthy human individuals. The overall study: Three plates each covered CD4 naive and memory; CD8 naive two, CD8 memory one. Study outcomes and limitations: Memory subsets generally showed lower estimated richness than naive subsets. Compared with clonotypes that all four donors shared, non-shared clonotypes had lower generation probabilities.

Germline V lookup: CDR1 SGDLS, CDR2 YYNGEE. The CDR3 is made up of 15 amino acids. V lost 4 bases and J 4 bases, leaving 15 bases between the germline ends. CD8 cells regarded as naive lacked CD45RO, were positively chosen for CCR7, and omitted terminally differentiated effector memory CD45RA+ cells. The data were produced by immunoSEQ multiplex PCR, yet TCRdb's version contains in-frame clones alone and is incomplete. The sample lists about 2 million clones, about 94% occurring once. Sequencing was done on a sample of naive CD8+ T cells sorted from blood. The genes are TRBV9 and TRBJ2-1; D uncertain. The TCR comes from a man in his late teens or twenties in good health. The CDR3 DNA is TGTGCCAGCAGCCCCGGCCAGGTCCGGTACAATGAGCAGTTCTTC. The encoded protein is CASSPGQVRYNEQFF.